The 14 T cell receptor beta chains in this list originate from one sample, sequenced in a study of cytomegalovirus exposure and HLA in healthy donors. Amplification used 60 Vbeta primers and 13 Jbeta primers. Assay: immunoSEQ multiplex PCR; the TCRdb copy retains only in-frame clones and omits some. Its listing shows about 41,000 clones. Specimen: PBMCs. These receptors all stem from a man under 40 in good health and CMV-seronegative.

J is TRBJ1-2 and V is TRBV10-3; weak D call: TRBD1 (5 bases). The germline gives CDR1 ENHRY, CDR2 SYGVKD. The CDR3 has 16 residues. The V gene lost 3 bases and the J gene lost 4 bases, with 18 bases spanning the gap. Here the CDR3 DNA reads TGTGCCATCAGTGATCAGGGAGGAAGACTTACCTATGGCTACACCTTC. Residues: CAISDQGGRLTYGYTF.

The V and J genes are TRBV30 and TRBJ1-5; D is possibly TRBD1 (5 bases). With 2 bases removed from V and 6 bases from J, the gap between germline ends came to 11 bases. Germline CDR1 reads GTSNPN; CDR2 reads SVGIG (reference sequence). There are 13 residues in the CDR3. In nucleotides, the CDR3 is TGTGCCTGGAGTTTGGGGGGAACTCAGCCCCAGCATTTT. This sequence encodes CAWSLGGTQPQHF.

The CDR3 coding sequence is TGTGCCAGCAGCGACAGTTATAGCAATCAGCCCCAGCATTTT. Translation gives CASSDSYSNQPQHF. The chain joins TRBV7-9 to TRBJ1-5, with a tentative D call TRBD1 (5 bases). V was cut by 5 bases and J by 0 bases, with 8 bases left in between. CDR3 length: 14 residues. CDR1 and CDR2 (germline): SEHNR, FQNEAQ (reference sequence).

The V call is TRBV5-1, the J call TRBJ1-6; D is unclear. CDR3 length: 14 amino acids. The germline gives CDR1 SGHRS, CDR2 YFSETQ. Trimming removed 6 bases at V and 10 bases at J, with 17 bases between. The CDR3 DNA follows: TGCGCCAGCACCAATTCCGGGTTCGACTCACCCCTCCACTTT. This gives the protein CASTNSGFDSPLHF. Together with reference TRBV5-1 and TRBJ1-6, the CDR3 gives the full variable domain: KAGVTQTPRYLIKTRGQQVTLSCSPISGHRSVSWYQQTPGQGLQFLFEYFSETQRNKGNFPGRFSGRQFSNSRSEMNVSTLELGDSALYLCASTNSGFDSPLHFGNGTRLTVT.

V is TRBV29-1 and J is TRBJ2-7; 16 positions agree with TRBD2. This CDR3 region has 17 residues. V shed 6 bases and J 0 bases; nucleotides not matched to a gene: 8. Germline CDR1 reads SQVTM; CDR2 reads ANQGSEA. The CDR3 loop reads CSVAGTSGRGSSYEQYF. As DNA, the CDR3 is TGCAGCGTGGCCGGGACTAGCGGGAGGGGAAGCTCCTACGAGCAGTACTTC.

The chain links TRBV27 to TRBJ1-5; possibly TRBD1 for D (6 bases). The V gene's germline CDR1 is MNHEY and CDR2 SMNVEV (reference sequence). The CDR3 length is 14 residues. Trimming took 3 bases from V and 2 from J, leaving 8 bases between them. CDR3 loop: CASSFSGGNQPQHF. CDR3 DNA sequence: TGTGCCAGCAGTTTTTCAGGGGGCAATCAGCCCCAGCATTTT.

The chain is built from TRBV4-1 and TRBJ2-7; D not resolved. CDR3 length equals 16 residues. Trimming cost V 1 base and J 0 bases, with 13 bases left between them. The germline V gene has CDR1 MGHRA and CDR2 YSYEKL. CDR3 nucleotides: TGCGCCAGCAGCCAAGTGTGGCAGGCAGTCTCCTACGAGCAGTACTTC. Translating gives CASSQVWQAVSYEQYF.

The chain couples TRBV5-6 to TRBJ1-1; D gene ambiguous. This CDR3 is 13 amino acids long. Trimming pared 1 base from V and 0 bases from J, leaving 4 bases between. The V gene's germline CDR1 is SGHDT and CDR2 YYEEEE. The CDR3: CASSLIMNTEAFF. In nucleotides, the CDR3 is TGTGCCAGCAGCTTGATCATGAACACTGAAGCTTTCTTT.

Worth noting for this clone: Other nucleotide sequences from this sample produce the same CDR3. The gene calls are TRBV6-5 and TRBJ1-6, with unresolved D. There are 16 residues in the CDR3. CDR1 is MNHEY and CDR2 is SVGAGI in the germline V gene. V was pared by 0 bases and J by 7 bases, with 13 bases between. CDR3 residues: CASSYSKGVNNSPLHF. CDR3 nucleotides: TGTGCCAGCAGTTACTCGAAGGGAGTCAACAATTCACCCCTCCACTTT.

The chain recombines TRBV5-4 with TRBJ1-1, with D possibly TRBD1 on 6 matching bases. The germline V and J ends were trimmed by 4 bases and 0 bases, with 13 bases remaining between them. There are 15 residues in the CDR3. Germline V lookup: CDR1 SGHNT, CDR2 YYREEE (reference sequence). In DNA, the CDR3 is TGTGCCAGCAGCACTAGGACAGACATGAACACTGAAGCTTTCTTT. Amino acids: CASSTRTDMNTEAFF.

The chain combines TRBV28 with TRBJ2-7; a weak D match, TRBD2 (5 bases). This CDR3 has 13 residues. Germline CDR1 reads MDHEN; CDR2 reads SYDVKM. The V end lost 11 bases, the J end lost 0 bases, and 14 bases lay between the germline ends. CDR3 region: CAGGRALSYEQYF. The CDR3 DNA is TGTGCCGGAGGACGGGCTCTCTCCTACGAGCAGTACTTC.

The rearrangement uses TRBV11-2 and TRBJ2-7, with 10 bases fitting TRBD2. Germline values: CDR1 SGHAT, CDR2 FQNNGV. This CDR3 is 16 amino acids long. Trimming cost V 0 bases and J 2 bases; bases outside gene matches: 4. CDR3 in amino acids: CASSLDLLAGAYEQYF. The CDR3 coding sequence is TGTGCCAGCAGCTTAGATCTTCTAGCGGGAGCCTACGAGCAGTACTTC.

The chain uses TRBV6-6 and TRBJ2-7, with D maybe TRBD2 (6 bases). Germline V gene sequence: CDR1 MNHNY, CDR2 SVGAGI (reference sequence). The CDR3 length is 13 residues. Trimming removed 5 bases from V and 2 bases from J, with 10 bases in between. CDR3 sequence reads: CASSEGLTYEQYF. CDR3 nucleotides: TGTGCCAGCAGTGAGGGACTTACCTACGAGCAGTACTTC.

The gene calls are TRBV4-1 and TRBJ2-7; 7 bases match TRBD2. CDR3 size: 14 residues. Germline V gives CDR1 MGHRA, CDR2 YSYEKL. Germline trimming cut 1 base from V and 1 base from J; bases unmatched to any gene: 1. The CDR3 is CASSQGAGSYEQYF. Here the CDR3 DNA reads TGCGCCAGCAGCCAAGGAGCGGGGTCCTACGAGCAGTACTTC.